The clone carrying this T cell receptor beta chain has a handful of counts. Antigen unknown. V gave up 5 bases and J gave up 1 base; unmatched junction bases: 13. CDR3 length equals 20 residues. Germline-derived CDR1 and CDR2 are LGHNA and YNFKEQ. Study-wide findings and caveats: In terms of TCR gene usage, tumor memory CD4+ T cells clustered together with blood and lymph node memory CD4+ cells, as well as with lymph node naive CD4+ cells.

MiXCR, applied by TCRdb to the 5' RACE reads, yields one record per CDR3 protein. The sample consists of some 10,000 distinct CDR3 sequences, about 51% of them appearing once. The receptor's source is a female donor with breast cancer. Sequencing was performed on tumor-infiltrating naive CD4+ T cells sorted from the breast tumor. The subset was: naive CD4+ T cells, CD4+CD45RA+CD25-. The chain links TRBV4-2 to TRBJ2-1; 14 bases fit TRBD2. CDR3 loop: CASSSRPGTSGRVSYNEQFF. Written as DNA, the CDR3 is TGTGCCAGCAGCTCCAGACCCGGGACTAGCGGGAGAGTTTCCTACAATGAGCAGTTCTTC.